Following are 6 T cell receptor beta chains from one sample sequenced in a study of T cell responses to AZD1222 COVID-19 vaccine. Sequencing was performed with immunoSEQ multiplex PCR; in TCRdb, only in-frame clones are kept and a portion is missing. The profile covers under 130,000 clones, with roughly nine tenths appearing a single time and about 1.2% taken by the ten largest. The sequenced sample was peripheral blood, obtained on day 0 of AZD1222 vaccination. Receptor source: an adult in good health.

This chain connects TRBV11-3 to TRBJ2-5; 7 bases align to TRBD1. The length of the CDR3 is 18 residues. J was trimmed by 3 bases and V by 1 base; bases with no gene match: 14. Germline assignment: CDR1 SGHNT and CDR2 YENEEA. The CDR3 region has the DNA TGTGCCAGCAGCTTAGTCAGTCGGGGCAACAGGGGTAAAGAGACCCAGTACTTC. Translating gives CASSLVSRGNRGKETQYF.

The genes are TRBV7-6 and TRBJ2-2; D could derive from TRBD1 or TRBD2 (5 bases each). V lost 1 base and J lost 0, with 12 bases in between. Germline V gene sequence: CDR1 SGHVS, CDR2 FNYEAQ. This CDR3 has 17 residues. The chain's CDR3 is CASSLVMRGPNTGELFF. CDR3 sequence (DNA): TGTGCCAGCAGCTTAGTCATGAGGGGCCCGAACACCGGGGAGCTGTTTTTT.

The V call is TRBV5-1, the J call TRBJ2-5, with 7 bases fitting TRBD2. Germline V gene sequence: CDR1 SGHRS, CDR2 YFSETQ. V was pared by 4 bases and J by 2 bases, with 5 bases of the junction left unmatched. The CDR3 runs 14 residues. The CDR3 DNA follows: TGCGCCAGCAGCGCGGGAGCGGCACAAGAGACCCAGTACTTC. Amino acids: CASSAGAAQETQYF. Full variable domain (remainder filled in from reference TRBV5-1 and TRBJ2-5): KAGVTQTPRYLIKTRGQQVTLSCSPISGHRSVSWYQQTPGQGLQFLFEYFSETQRNKGNFPGRFSGRQFSNSRSEMNVSTLELGDSALYLCASSAGAAQETQYFGPGTRLLVL.

This sequence joins TRBV5-1 and TRBJ1-1; D perhaps matches TRBD1 (5 bases). Germline values: CDR1 SGHRS, CDR2 YFSETQ. Trimming left V 0 bases short and J 0 bases short, with 9 bases between. The CDR3 has 15 residues. The CDR3 DNA reads TGCGCCAGCAGCTTGGCCGGGGGGGTGAACACTGAAGCTTTCTTT. It specifies CASSLAGGVNTEAFF. Complete variable domain (other parts from reference TRBV5-1 and TRBJ1-1): KAGVTQTPRYLIKTRGQQVTLSCSPISGHRSVSWYQQTPGQGLQFLFEYFSETQRNKGNFPGRFSGRQFSNSRSEMNVSTLELGDSALYLCASSLAGGVNTEAFFGQGTRLTVV.

The chain employs TRBV14 and TRBJ2-6; D is perhaps TRBD2 (7 bases). Per the germline V gene, CDR1 is SGHDN and CDR2 is FVKESK. CDR3 length: 16 amino acids. V was shortened by 0 bases and J by 5 bases, with 11 bases between the two germline ends. CDR3 loop: CASSQDRGARANVLTF. The CDR3 DNA reads as TGTGCCAGCAGCCAAGATCGGGGGGCGAGGGCCAACGTCCTGACTTTC. Together with reference TRBV14 and TRBJ2-6, the CDR3 gives the full variable domain: EAGVTQFPSHSVIEKGQTVTLRCDPISGHDNLYWYRRVMGKEIKFLLHFVKESKQDESGMPNNRFLAERTGGTYSTLKVQPAELEDSGVYFCASSQDRGARANVLTFGAGSRLTVL.

The CDR3 DNA is TGTGCCAGCAGCGCTCGGGGGGGGTCTTCACCCCTCCACTTT. Protein product: CASSARGGSSPLHF. The chain uses TRBV11-3 and TRBJ1-6; a weak D match, TRBD1 (5 bases). The CDR3 totals 14 residues. With 5 bases removed from V and 9 bases from J, the gap between germline ends came to 14 bases. Per the germline V gene, CDR1 is SGHNT and CDR2 is YENEEA.